A selection of T cell receptor beta chains follows, all from one sample in a study of blood T cell repertoires in COVID-19. TCRdb keeps only in-frame clones here, not all; method: immunoSEQ multiplex PCR. Of about 99,000 clones in the sample, around 83% are singletons; the top ten hold roughly 13%. The source material was peripheral blood. The source of these receptors is a woman in her sixties or seventies in a cohort sampled during active or convalescent COVID-19. Both conserved end residues are part of each CDR3. Fields, in order: D gene, clone size, CDR3 length, V gene, J gene, CDR3 DNA, CDR3 protein. The D gene is left open where the match is weak. Rows may omit the clone size; those that give it use once, few, many or a size class.

d_gene: NA
abundance: NA
len: 13
v_gene: TRBV7-2
j_gene: TRBJ1-2
CDR3nt: TGTGCCAGCAGCCTCCCAGATAACTATGGCTACACCTTC
CDR3aa: CASSLPDNYGYTF

d_gene: TRBD2
abundance: NA
len: 14
v_gene: TRBV5-6
j_gene: TRBJ2-2
CDR3nt: TGTGCCAGCGCGATAGCGGGAAGCATAGGGGAGCTGTTTTTT
CDR3aa: CASAIAGSIGELFF

d_gene: NA
abundance: NA
len: 13
v_gene: TRBV28
j_gene: TRBJ2-1
CDR3nt: TGTGCCAGCATCCAACAGGGAAGGGATGAGCAGTTCTTC
CDR3aa: CASIQQGRDEQFF

d_gene: NA
abundance: NA
len: 14
v_gene: TRBV4-2
j_gene: TRBJ2-7
CDR3nt: TGTGCCAGCAGCCCTGGGAAGGGGGACTACGAGCAGTACTTC
CDR3aa: CASSPGKGDYEQYF

d_gene: TRBD1
abundance: once
len: 15
v_gene: TRBV4-1
j_gene: TRBJ1-1
CDR3nt: TGCGCCAGCAGCAACAGGGGCCTCCCAAGCACTGAAGCTTTCTTT
CDR3aa: CASSNRGLPSTEAFF

d_gene: NA
abundance: NA
len: 13
v_gene: TRBV10-1
j_gene: TRBJ1-1
CDR3nt: TGCGCCAGCAGTCCAGACTGGAACACTGAAGCTTTCTTT
CDR3aa: CASSPDWNTEAFF

d_gene: NA
abundance: NA
len: 14
v_gene: TRBV5-1
j_gene: TRBJ1-1
CDR3nt: TGCGCCAGCAGCGAGGGACATTGGAACACTGAAGCTTTCTTT
CDR3aa: CASSEGHWNTEAFF

d_gene: TRBD1
abundance: NA
len: 14
v_gene: TRBV9
j_gene: TRBJ1-6
CDR3nt: TGTGCCAGCAGCCCTGGGGTAGGGGGCTCACCCCTCCACTTT
CDR3aa: CASSPGVGGSPLHF

d_gene: TRBD2
abundance: once
len: 17
v_gene: TRBV4-1
j_gene: TRBJ2-5
CDR3nt: TGCGCCAGCAGCCAAGGAGGCCTTAGCGGGCTCCAAGAGACCCAGTACTTC
CDR3aa: CASSQGGLSGLQETQYF

d_gene: TRBD2
abundance: NA
len: 15
v_gene: TRBV18
j_gene: TRBJ2-1
CDR3nt: TGTGCCAGCTCCCTTGAGCGGGGGTCCTACAATGAGCAGTTCTTC
CDR3aa: CASSLERGSYNEQFF

d_gene: TRBD1
abundance: NA
len: 13
v_gene: TRBV2
j_gene: TRBJ2-1
CDR3nt: TGTGCCAGCAGCCCAGACAGGGGGAATGAGCAGTTCTTC
CDR3aa: CASSPDRGNEQFF

d_gene: TRBD1
abundance: few
len: 15
v_gene: TRBV10-3
j_gene: TRBJ2-2
CDR3nt: TGTGCCATCAGTCCGGGACAGGGTGGGACCGGGGAGCTGTTTTTT
CDR3aa: CAISPGQGGTGELFF

d_gene: TRBD2
abundance: NA
len: 16
v_gene: TRBV7-9
j_gene: TRBJ2-3
CDR3nt: TGTGCCAGCACCATACGATGGGGAGGGAGCACAGATACGCAGTATTTT
CDR3aa: CASTIRWGGSTDTQYF

d_gene: TRBD1
abundance: NA
len: 15
v_gene: TRBV14
j_gene: TRBJ1-2
CDR3nt: TGTGCCAGCAGCCAAGGGGACAGAACGGCCTATGGCTACACCTTC
CDR3aa: CASSQGDRTAYGYTF

d_gene: NA
abundance: NA
len: 15
v_gene: TRBV3-1/TRBV3-2
j_gene: TRBJ2-5
CDR3nt: TGTGCCAGCAGCCAACCGCCCAGGGGAGACGAGACCCAGTACTTC
CDR3aa: CASSQPPRGDETQYF

d_gene: NA
abundance: once
len: 13
v_gene: TRBV10-1
j_gene: TRBJ2-2
CDR3nt: TGCGCCAGCAGTGAGTCGCAGGACGGGGAGCTGTTTTTT
CDR3aa: CASSESQDGELFF

d_gene: NA
abundance: NA
len: 14
v_gene: TRBV30
j_gene: TRBJ1-1
CDR3nt: TGTGCCTGGAGTGTGTCAGGGACTAACACTGAAGCTTTCTTT
CDR3aa: CAWSVSGTNTEAFF

d_gene: TRBD2
abundance: NA
len: 17
v_gene: TRBV5-1
j_gene: TRBJ2-3
CDR3nt: TGCGCCAGCAGCCGTACCGTAGCGGGATCTTCTACCGATACGCAGTATTTT
CDR3aa: CASSRTVAGSSTDTQYF

d_gene: NA
abundance: NA
len: 15
v_gene: TRBV6-5
j_gene: TRBJ1-4
CDR3nt: TGTGCCAGCAGTTGGAACGGGCAGGGGAATGAAAAACTGTTTTTT
CDR3aa: CASSWNGQGNEKLFF

d_gene: TRBD1
abundance: NA
len: 17
v_gene: TRBV19
j_gene: TRBJ2-7
CDR3nt: TGTGCCAGTAGTATCGTAGGGGGCAGGGGACCCTCCTACGAGCAGTACTTC
CDR3aa: CASSIVGGRGPSYEQYF

d_gene: NA
abundance: NA
len: 16
v_gene: TRBV5-6
j_gene: TRBJ1-3
CDR3nt: TGTGCCAGCAGCCGTCCGGCAGGGATCTCTGGAAACACCATATATTTT
CDR3aa: CASSRPAGISGNTIYF

d_gene: NA
abundance: NA
len: 12
v_gene: TRBV6-5
j_gene: TRBJ1-3
CDR3nt: TGTGCCAGCGAAACAGCCGGAAACACCATATATTTT
CDR3aa: CASETAGNTIYF

d_gene: TRBD2
abundance: NA
len: 15
v_gene: TRBV7-2
j_gene: TRBJ2-1
CDR3nt: TGTGCCAGCAGCCTCGCGGGGGGAGCATACAATGAGCAGTTCTTC
CDR3aa: CASSLAGGAYNEQFF

d_gene: NA
abundance: NA
len: 15
v_gene: TRBV3-1/TRBV3-2
j_gene: TRBJ1-4
CDR3nt: TGTGCCAGCAGCCAAGTGGCAGGGCTTAATGAAAAACTGTTTTTT
CDR3aa: CASSQVAGLNEKLFF

d_gene: NA
abundance: NA
len: 14
v_gene: TRBV19
j_gene: TRBJ1-5
CDR3nt: TGTGCCAGTAGTATTGGGGCAGGGTCTAGAGCCCAGCATTTT
CDR3aa: CASSIGAGSRAQHF

d_gene: TRBD2
abundance: NA
len: 17
v_gene: TRBV4-1
j_gene: TRBJ2-7
CDR3nt: TGCGCCAGCAGCCAAAGCCAAGTCCTAGCGGGAGGATACGAGCAGTACTTC
CDR3aa: CASSQSQVLAGGYEQYF

d_gene: NA
abundance: NA
len: 17
v_gene: TRBV10-3
j_gene: TRBJ1-6
CDR3nt: TGTGCCATCAGTGGAGCGGTCGGCCGAAACTATAATTCACCCCTCCACTTT
CDR3aa: CAISGAVGRNYNSPLHF

d_gene: TRBD2
abundance: NA
len: 15
v_gene: TRBV19
j_gene: TRBJ2-5
CDR3nt: TGTGCCAGTAGTAGGACTAGCGGGACAGGGGAGACCCAGTACTTC
CDR3aa: CASSRTSGTGETQYF

d_gene: TRBD1
abundance: NA
len: 16
v_gene: TRBV19
j_gene: TRBJ1-5
CDR3nt: TGTGCCAGTACCCCGGGGGGACAGGGGGCCGGTCAGCCCCAGCATTTT
CDR3aa: CASTPGGQGAGQPQHF

d_gene: TRBD1
abundance: NA
len: 14
v_gene: TRBV19
j_gene: TRBJ1-2
CDR3nt: TGTGCCAGTAGTACTCGGGACAGGGTTGACGGCTACACCTTC
CDR3aa: CASSTRDRVDGYTF

d_gene: TRBD1
abundance: NA
len: 13
v_gene: TRBV27
j_gene: TRBJ1-1
CDR3nt: TGTGCCAGCAGTTTACATAGGGGGCTCGAAGCTTTCTTT
CDR3aa: CASSLHRGLEAFF

d_gene: NA
abundance: NA
len: 15
v_gene: TRBV6-5
j_gene: TRBJ2-1
CDR3nt: TGTGCCAGCAGTTTTGAGGGCCCTGGAGTGAATGAGCAGTTCTTC
CDR3aa: CASSFEGPGVNEQFF

d_gene: TRBD2
abundance: few
len: 16
v_gene: TRBV30
j_gene: TRBJ2-5
CDR3nt: TGTGCCTGGAGTCGACTAGCGGGGGCGAGCCAAGAGACCCAGTACTTC
CDR3aa: CAWSRLAGASQETQYF

d_gene: TRBD2
abundance: once
len: 15
v_gene: TRBV5-1
j_gene: TRBJ2-1
CDR3nt: TGCGCCAGCAGCCCCCGGGAGGGTAGGGGTAGTGAGCAGTTCTTC
CDR3aa: CASSPREGRGSEQFF

d_gene: TRBD2
abundance: NA
len: 17
v_gene: TRBV7-6
j_gene: TRBJ2-5
CDR3nt: TGTGCCAGCAGCTTAGAGCGGGGGATAGCGGGAGGGCAGACCCAGTACTTC
CDR3aa: CASSLERGIAGGQTQYF

d_gene: NA
abundance: NA
len: 15
v_gene: TRBV5-1
j_gene: TRBJ2-3
CDR3nt: TGCGCCAGCAGCTTGGTCGGGAGAAGCACAGATACGCAGTATTTT
CDR3aa: CASSLVGRSTDTQYF

d_gene: NA
abundance: once
len: 13
v_gene: TRBV21-1
j_gene: TRBJ1-2
CDR3nt: TGTGCCAGCAGCAAAGGACTGAACTATGGCTACACCTTC
CDR3aa: CASSKGLNYGYTF